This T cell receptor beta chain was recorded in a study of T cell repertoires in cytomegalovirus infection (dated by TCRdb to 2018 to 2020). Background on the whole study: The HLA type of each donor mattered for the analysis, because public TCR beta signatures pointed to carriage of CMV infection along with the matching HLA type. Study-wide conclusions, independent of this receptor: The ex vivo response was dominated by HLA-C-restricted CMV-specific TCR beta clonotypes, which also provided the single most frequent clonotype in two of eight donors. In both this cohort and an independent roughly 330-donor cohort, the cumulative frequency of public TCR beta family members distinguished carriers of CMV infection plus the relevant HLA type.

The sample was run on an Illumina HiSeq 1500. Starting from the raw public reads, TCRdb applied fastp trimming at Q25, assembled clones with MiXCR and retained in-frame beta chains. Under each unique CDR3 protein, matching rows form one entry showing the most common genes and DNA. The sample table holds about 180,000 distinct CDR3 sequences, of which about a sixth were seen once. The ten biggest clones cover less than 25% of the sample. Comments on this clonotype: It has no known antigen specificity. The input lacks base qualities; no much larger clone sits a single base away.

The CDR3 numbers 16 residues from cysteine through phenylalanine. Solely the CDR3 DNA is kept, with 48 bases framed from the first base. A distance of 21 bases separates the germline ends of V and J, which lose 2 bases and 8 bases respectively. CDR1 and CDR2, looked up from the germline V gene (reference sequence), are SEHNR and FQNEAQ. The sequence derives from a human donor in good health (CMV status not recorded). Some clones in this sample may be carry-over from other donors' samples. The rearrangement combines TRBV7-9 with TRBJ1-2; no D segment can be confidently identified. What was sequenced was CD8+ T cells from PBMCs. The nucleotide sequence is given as TGTGCCAGCAGCTTACCCAAGGCGGCAGGCCCCAACGGCTACACCTTC. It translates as CASSLPKAAGPNGYTF.